The clone carrying this T cell receptor beta chain turned up a few times. In the same sample, other DNA sequences code for this CDR3. Germline V gene lookup returns CDR1 LGHNA and CDR2 YSLEER. The CDR3 sequence is 15 residues long. Trimming shortened V by 1 base and J by 7 bases, and 13 bases separated the two germline ends. This entry belongs to a study of beta chain features in type 1 diabetes. What was sequenced were expressed TCRB transcripts, since all of the isolated RNA had been reverse transcribed. Profiled with immunoSEQ multiplex PCR; TCRdb holds only in-frame clones, not every one. The sample holds about 620,000 clones, roughly 16% seen once.

Sequenced sample: naive CD4+ T cells from blood. The clonotype was recovered from a man between 18 and 29 years old in good health. The V and J genes are TRBV4-3 and TRBJ2-2; D unresolved. CDR3 sequence (DNA): TGCGCCAGCAGCCAAGGGCTCTCTGGTTTCGGGGAGCTGTTTTTT. Amino acid sequence: CASSQGLSGFGELFF.